The 8 T cell receptor beta chains listed next were all sequenced from one sample in a study of T cell changes during pregnancy in multiple sclerosis. TCRdb keeps only in-frame clones here, not all; method: immunoSEQ multiplex PCR. Among 60,000 to 75,000 clones listed, approximately 92% were seen once. Sequencing used peripheral blood, obtained in the second trimester of pregnancy. The receptors were sampled from a female donor with multiple sclerosis, enrolled in a pregnancy study.

The J gene is TRBJ2-1, the V gene TRBV28; 8 bases fit TRBD2. The CDR3 contains 14 residues. Trimming took 5 bases from V and 5 from J; bases not matched to a gene: 5. CDR1 and CDR2 (germline): MDHEN, SYDVKM. The CDR3 sequence is CASSPGTRNNEQFF. In nucleotides, the CDR3 is TGTGCCAGCAGTCCCGGGACTAGAAACAATGAGCAGTTCTTC.

The rearrangement uses TRBV5-1 and TRBJ1-1; 7 nucleotides agree with TRBD1. This CDR3 comprises 17 residues. V gave up 4 bases and J gave up 0 bases; unmatched junction bases: 12. Germline V gives CDR1 SGHRS, CDR2 YFSETQ. The CDR3 reads CASSPTGQGVLNTEAFF. The DNA for the CDR3 is TGCGCCAGCAGCCCCACCGGTCAGGGGGTACTGAACACTGAAGCTTTCTTT.

The J gene is TRBJ2-3, the V gene TRBV5-1, with 12 nucleotides matching TRBD2. CDR3 size: 18 residues. V gave up 4 bases and J gave up 0 bases; unmatched junction bases: 9. The germline CDR1 and CDR2 sequences are SGHRS and YFSETQ. CDR3 loop: CASSVLGTSGPSTDTQYF. CDR3 nucleotide sequence: TGCGCCAGCAGCGTCCTCGGGACTAGCGGGCCCAGCACAGATACGCAGTATTTT.

The genes are TRBV28 and TRBJ1-2; D is unclear. V was trimmed by 7 bases and J by 4 bases, leaving 10 bases between them. The CDR3 consists of 12 residues. Germline V gene lookup returns CDR1 MDHEN and CDR2 SYDVKM. CDR3 nucleotides: TGTGCCAGCAATGGAGCGCGCTATGGCTACACCTTC. It is translated as CASNGARYGYTF.

The V call is TRBV5-4, the J call TRBJ2-5, with 11 nucleotides matching TRBD1. The J segment lost 1 base and the V segment lost 1 base, leaving 3 bases of the junction unmatched. Germline CDR1 and CDR2: SGHNT and YYREEE (reference sequence). The CDR3 has 16 residues. For the CDR3, the DNA is TGTGCCAGCAGCTTGTTGGGACAGGGGGTCCAAGAGACCCAGTACTTC. Translated, it gives CASSLLGQGVQETQYF.

V is TRBV9 and J is TRBJ1-3; the D is unclear. CDR3 length: 14 residues. Germline V lookup: CDR1 SGDLS, CDR2 YYNGEE. With 3 bases removed from V and 0 bases from J, the gap between germline ends came to 7 bases. CDR3 protein: CASSDQDSGNTIYF. The CDR3 bases are TGTGCCAGCAGCGATCAGGACTCTGGAAACACCATATATTTT.

This rearrangement joins TRBV27 to TRBJ2-3, with 7 bases that match TRBD1. Germline lookup yields CDR1 MNHEY and CDR2 SMNVEV (reference sequence). The CDR3 covers 15 residues. V was clipped by 6 bases and J by 1 base; unmatched bases: 7. The CDR3 DNA is TGTGCCAGCAGCTACCCCGGACAGGGCACAGATACGCAGTATTTT. It encodes CASSYPGQGTDTQYF.

This clone has a single count. The chain recombines TRBV5-1 with TRBJ2-5, with TRBD2 matching 14 bases. There are 16 residues in the CDR3. J gave up 4 bases and V 4 bases, and 6 bases lay outside the gene matches. The germline V gene has CDR1 SGHRS and CDR2 YFSETQ. CDR3 in DNA: TGCGCCAGCAGCCTAGGGACTAGCGGGAGCGGAGAGACCCAGTACTTC. This codes for CASSLGTSGSGETQYF. The entire variable domain, with the rest obtained from reference TRBV5-1 and TRBJ2-5, is as follows: KAGVTQTPRYLIKTRGQQVTLSCSPISGHRSVSWYQQTPGQGLQFLFEYFSETQRNKGNFPGRFSGRQFSNSRSEMNVSTLELGDSALYLCASSLGTSGSGETQYFGPGTRLLVL.